What follows describes a single T cell receptor beta chain. Its target antigen remains unknown. Base-call qualities are not available, and no considerably larger clone is one nucleotide away. At diagnosis, tumor, uninvolved tumor-adjacent lung and peripheral blood were collected and then preserved as a mix of FFPE and fresh-frozen material. For TCR repertoire profiling, blood samples were analyzed as peripheral blood mononuclear cells. From the cysteine through the phenylalanine, the CDR3 covers 17 amino acids. Only the CDR3 part of the read is kept: 51 bases, read in frame from the first base. Trimming takes 6 bases from V and 2 bases from J, and the germline ends sit 23 bases apart. CDR1 and CDR2, per the germline V gene, are KGHSH and LQKENI. These data originate in a study of T cells in localized non-small cell lung cancer (dated by TCRdb to between 2020 and 2021). Describing the broader study: T cell repertoires of approximately 250 early-stage NSCLC patients were analyzed, with tumors being compared against uninvolved tumor-adjacent lungs. The cohort was made up of a few hundred treatment-naive NSCLC patients whose localized lung tumors had been resected. The mean age of the NSCLC patients was just over 65 years, with roughly 120 men and around 110 women. Overall results and qualifications from the work: Because of the exploratory design, TCR variables were selected using unadjusted p-values without false-discovery rate correction. A median of roughly 56 of the top 100 tumor clones were detected in paired uninvolved adjacent lung, and 28 of these tumor clones were also found among the top 100 clones of the paired uninvolved adjacent lung. The highest T cell clonality was observed in uninvolved tumor-adjacent lung, where clonality exceeded that of tumor, suggesting that antigenic responses were more focused in uninvolved tumor-adjacent lung. Because multi-region sequencing of the tumors was not done, intratumor heterogeneity could not be ruled out. Higher blood T cell density associated with longer overall survival, while higher adjacent-lung clonality associated with shorter survival.

The immunoSEQ Assay was used to sequence TCR beta CDR3 regions from DNA. As for how the authors treated the data: T cell density was computed as TCR beta template counts normalized to usable DNA estimated by amplifying housekeeping genes. Richness was estimated using the preseqR package, with extrapolation to 400,000 templates for PBMC samples and to 120,000 templates for tissue samples. Clonality was taken to be one minus Pielou's evenness. Differential abundance testing on productive amino-acid clonotypes, with a minimum total count of 5 and an alpha of 0.1, was used to identify tissue-enriched TCRs. The Jaccard Index and the Morisita Overlap Index were used to measure how much the repertoires overlapped between compartments. GLIPH grouped TCR beta CDR3s together with public tetramer-defined viral CDR3s, and a viral motif had to include at least three viral sequences and also show V-gene enrichment. Sourced from immuneACCESS, this table was stored by TCRdb with only in-frame sequences that have V and J called. A share of the clones is absent; for the studies checked, an unresolved V gene accounts for under half, and the remainder has no known explanation. V and J calls and clone size are as listed in that table; D and trimming were resolved from the DNA. Present in this sample are nearly 40,000 clones, more than 85% of which were seen just once. The top ten constitute roughly 3.6% of the sample.

The chain employs TRBV18 and TRBJ2-7; the D gene assignment is ambiguous. The specimen was peripheral blood, collected before any cancer treatment. This receptor was taken from a man aged 18 to 49 with stage I lung adenocarcinoma. Here is the DNA: TGTGCCAGCTCCACCGCGTCTGACCCAAAATTTGCCTACGAGCAGTACTTC. It translates as CASSTASDPKFAYEQYF.